This entry is about one T cell receptor beta chain. Antigen unknown. About 0.5 to 1 ug RNA was reverse transcribed with random hexamers. The amplification used immunoSEQ multiplex PCR on TCR beta CDR3; it spanned 54 Vbeta and 13 Jbeta. MiXCR, run by TCRdb on the immunoSEQ multiplex PCR reads, gives a single entry per CDR3 protein. The data contain 200,000 to 300,000 distinct CDR3 sequences, 90% to 96% of them singletons. CDR3 length equals 15 residues. The V gene lost 7 bases and the J gene lost 7 bases, with 20 bases spanning the gap. Germline V gene sequence: CDR1 SEHNR, CDR2 FQNEAQ (reference sequence). This sample was included in a study of CD8 T cells in Susac syndrome. Study-level results: The number of individuals included in the study's TCR sequencing and HLA analysis was acknowledged as relatively small.

The sequenced target, TCR beta, came from blood CD8+ and CD4+ T cells. The rearrangement joins TRBV7-9 to TRBJ2-1, with no clear D. Sequenced material: CD4+ T cells from PBMCs. The TCR sequence derives from a human donor with Susac syndrome. The CDR3 protein is CASTSPSKWGNEQFF. In nucleotides, the CDR3 is TGTGCCAGCACGTCCCCTTCGAAGTGGGGAAATGAGCAGTTCTTC.